Sequencing of this T cell receptor beta chain was carried out in a study of response to subunit inactivated influenza vaccine. Study findings and constraints: The authors proposed limited new T cell recruitment per seasonal influenza vaccination.

V gave up 0 bases and J gave up 5 bases, with 14 bases separating them. The CDR3 consists of 15 residues. The V gene's germline CDR1 is SGHRS and CDR2 YFSETQ. TCRdb re-analysed the RT-PCR reads in MiXCR, keeping a single row per CDR3 protein. The data contain roughly 700,000 distinct CDR3 sequences, 14% of them seen just once; the ten biggest clones take up approximately 7%. This clonotype was picked up a small number of times. Antigen unknown. This clonotype was sampled from a man over 45 who received an inactivated influenza vaccine. This sequence joins TRBV5-1 and TRBJ1-1; D remains unclear. This material consisted of PBMCs from blood, taken 14 to 15 days before vaccination. CDR3 sequence reads: CASSLAQGLKTEAFF. CDR3 sequence (DNA): TGCGCCAGCAGCTTGGCCCAAGGATTAAAGACTGAAGCTTTCTTT.